Listed below are T cell receptor beta chains from one sample, sequenced in a study of cytomegalovirus exposure and HLA in healthy donors. Assay: immunoSEQ multiplex PCR; the TCRdb copy retains only in-frame clones and omits some. The table lists some 170,000 clones, under 85% of them singletons. The sequencing input was PBMCs. These receptors all stem from a woman aged 25-40 years in good health and CMV-seronegative. CDR3s include the opening cysteine and the closing phenylalanine or tryptophan. D genes are given only for firm matches. Clone sizes are given selectively: once, few, many, or a class where the clone is expanded.

v_gene	abundance	j_gene	d_gene	CDR3nt	CDR3aa
TRBV7-2	.	TRBJ2-5	TRBD2	TGTGCCAGCAGCTTAGGTTTAGCGGGCTCCTCTGTAGAGACCCAGTACTTC	CASSLGLAGSSVETQYF
TRBV2	.	TRBJ2-5	TRBD2	TGTGCCAGCAGTGGGGCTAGCGGGGGGGCCAACCAAGAGACCCAGTACTTC	CASSGASGGANQETQYF
TRBV29-1	.	TRBJ2-1	.	TGCAGCGTCGCCAAGGGACTCAATGAGCAGTTCTTC	CSVAKGLNEQFF
TRBV4-1	once	TRBJ2-7	TRBD2	TGCGCCAGCAGCCAACCGAGCGGGAGCTGGTACGAGCAGTACTTC	CASSQPSGSWYEQYF
TRBV2	.	TRBJ1-4	TRBD1	TGTGCCAGCAGACTAAAAGGGACAGGGGGCGAAAAACTGTTTTTT	CASRLKGTGGEKLFF
TRBV30	.	TRBJ2-5	TRBD2	TGTGCCTGGAGTGACGCGTCCTTCTGGACTAGCGGGGTAGAGACCCAGTACTTC	CAWSDASFWTSGVETQYF
TRBV27	.	TRBJ2-1	TRBD2	TGTGCCAGCACTTTAGCGGGAGGAGTTTACAATGAGCAGTTCTTC	CASTLAGGVYNEQFF
TRBV6-1	.	TRBJ1-5	.	TGTGCCAGCAGTGAAGTGGCGACTCAGGGGCCCCAGCATTTT	CASSEVATQGPQHF
TRBV2	.	TRBJ2-5	.	TGTGCCAGACAGGCGAAAGCGGGCGTGGATGAGACCCAGTACTTC	CARQAKAGVDETQYF
TRBV5-1	.	TRBJ1-1	TRBD1	TGCGCCAGCAGCTTGGGGACAGGGGCCATGAACACTGAAGCTTTCTTT	CASSLGTGAMNTEAFF
TRBV27	.	TRBJ1-5	.	TGTGCCAGCAACTCCAGGGGAAATCAGCCCCAGCATTTT	CASNSRGNQPQHF
TRBV9	.	TRBJ1-1	.	TGTGCCAGCAGCGGTGGAGGGGAGGCCTTTGAAGCTTTCTTT	CASSGGGEAFEAFF
TRBV2	.	TRBJ2-1	.	TGTGCCAGCAGCCGGACTCTCTTACCGGGACTTATCAAGTTCTTC	CASSRTLLPGLIKFF
TRBV10-1	.	TRBJ2-3	.	TGCGCCAGCAGTGATATGGCACTAGCCTCCACAGATACGCAGTATTTT	CASSDMALASTDTQYF
TRBV7-8	.	TRBJ1-1	.	TGTGCCAGCAGCCAAATCACAAGGGGGAACACTGAAGCTTTCTTT	CASSQITRGNTEAFF
TRBV18	.	TRBJ2-1	.	TGTGCCAGCTCGTCGGCAGGGACTGACAATGAGCAGTTCTTC	CASSSAGTDNEQFF
TRBV5-4	.	TRBJ2-2	TRBD1	TGTGCCAGCAGCCTGACAGGGGGCACGGACACCGGGGAGCTGTTTTTT	CASSLTGGTDTGELFF
TRBV18	.	TRBJ2-5	TRBD1	TGTGCCAGCTCACCAGGACAGGGAGGTACCGAGACCCAGTACTTC	CASSPGQGGTETQYF
TRBV5-1	once	TRBJ2-1	TRBD2	TGCGCCAGCAGCCCGAGCCCCCGGGCTAGCGGTTACAATGAGCAGTTCTTC	CASSPSPRASGYNEQFF
TRBV30	.	TRBJ1-2	.	TGTGCCTGGAGTGCGACAGTTAACTATGGCTACACCTTC	CAWSATVNYGYTF
TRBV6-5	once	TRBJ1-6	TRBD1	TGTGCCAGCAGTTACTCGAGGGACAGGGGTTCACCCCTCCACTTT	CASSYSRDRGSPLHF
TRBV9	.	TRBJ2-3	TRBD1	TGTGCCAGCAGCGTAGAGGGACAGGTGGGCACAGATACGCAGTATTTT	CASSVEGQVGTDTQYF
TRBV11-2	.	TRBJ2-7	TRBD1	TGTGCCAGCAGCTTAGAGGTAGGGGGCCCCTACGAGCAGTACTTC	CASSLEVGGPYEQYF
TRBV5-1	few	TRBJ1-4	.	TGCGCCAGCAGCTTGGGAGACATTGCAACTAATGAAAAACTGTTTTTT	CASSLGDIATNEKLFF
TRBV5-1	.	TRBJ2-7	TRBD1	TGCGCCAGCAGCCAAAGGACAGGGGGCCGCTCCTACGAGCAGTACTTC	CASSQRTGGRSYEQYF
TRBV5-1	.	TRBJ1-3	.	TGCGCCAGCAGTCCCGCGTTTGGAAACACCATATATTTT	CASSPAFGNTIYF
TRBV7-3	.	TRBJ1-1	TRBD1	TGTGCCAGCTCATGGGGGGACAGCAACACTGAAGCTTTCTTT	CASSWGDSNTEAFF
TRBV19	.	TRBJ2-7	TRBD1	TGTGCCAGTAGTATCGGGACAGGGGCCTACGAGCAGTACTTC	CASSIGTGAYEQYF
TRBV7-3	.	TRBJ2-7	.	TGTGCCAGCAGCTTAAGCTCTGGGAGCTCCTACGAGCAGTACTTC	CASSLSSGSSYEQYF
TRBV4-2	.	TRBJ2-3	TRBD2	TGTGCCAGCAGCCCGAGGACTAGCGGGAGCCACACAGATACGCAGTATTTT	CASSPRTSGSHTDTQYF
TRBV18	.	TRBJ1-1	TRBD1	TGTGCCAGCAACCGTGGACAGGGGGCTACTGAAGCTTTCTTT	CASNRGQGATEAFF
TRBV6-5	.	TRBJ1-1	.	TGTGCCAGCAGTTACTCGAATCTTGAGGGGGGGGCTTTCTTT	CASSYSNLEGGAFF
TRBV9	.	TRBJ2-5	TRBD2	TGTGCCAGCAGCCCAAGACTAGCCGAAGAGACCCAGTACTTC	CASSPRLAEETQYF
TRBV5-5	.	TRBJ2-5	TRBD1	TGTGCCAGCAGCTTAACCGGGACAGGGGACGTCGAGACCCAGTACTTC	CASSLTGTGDVETQYF
TRBV7-3	.	TRBJ2-7	TRBD1	TGTGCCAGCAGCCCCGGGACAGGGGGCTTGGGCGAGCAGTACTTC	CASSPGTGGLGEQYF
TRBV4-1	.	TRBJ2-7	.	TGCGCCAGCAGCCAAGACTTACGACAGGTGATTTACGAGCAGTACTTC	CASSQDLRQVIYEQYF
TRBV5-8	few	TRBJ2-1	TRBD2	TGTGCCAGCAGCTTGGCAGCTAGCGGGAATGTAAATGAGCAGTTCTTC	CASSLAASGNVNEQFF
TRBV30	.	TRBJ2-7	TRBD2	TGTGCCTGGAGTATGCTAGCGGGAGTTCGCGAGCAGTACTTC	CAWSMLAGVREQYF
TRBV9	.	TRBJ2-1	TRBD2	TGTGCCAGCAGCGTAGGGGCGGGGGGGCAGAATGAGCAGTTCTTC	CASSVGAGGQNEQFF
TRBV5-4	.	TRBJ2-2	.	TGTGCCAGCAGCTTGGGGCAGGACACCGGGGAGCTGTTTTTT	CASSLGQDTGELFF